These T cell receptor beta chains were read from a single sample in a study of blood T cell repertoires in COVID-19. The data were produced by immunoSEQ multiplex PCR, yet TCRdb's version contains in-frame clones alone and is incomplete. The sample shows over 85,000 clones, 85% of them seen only once. Source material: peripheral blood. The receptor set was obtained from a man older than 75 with acute or convalescent COVID-19. Each CDR3 is given without its conserved first and last residue. Fields, in order: J gene, V gene, D gene, CDR3 protein. D genes are given only for firm matches.

j_gene: TRBJ1-6
v_gene: TRBV6-5
d_gene: .
CDR3aa: ASSYAGVGSPLH

j_gene: TRBJ1-5
v_gene: TRBV3-1/TRBV3-2
d_gene: .
CDR3aa: ASSRGYSNQPQH

j_gene: TRBJ1-1
v_gene: TRBV6-5
d_gene: .
CDR3aa: ASSNPTGEAF

j_gene: TRBJ1-2
v_gene: TRBV27
d_gene: .
CDR3aa: ASSSTGQLNYGYT

j_gene: TRBJ2-5
v_gene: TRBV19
d_gene: TRBD1
CDR3aa: ASTLGETGEGETQY

j_gene: TRBJ2-1
v_gene: TRBV5-1
d_gene: .
CDR3aa: ASSLVRDGVSQF

j_gene: TRBJ2-7
v_gene: TRBV5-4
d_gene: .
CDR3aa: ASSLNLHGAYEQY

j_gene: TRBJ1-5
v_gene: TRBV24-1
d_gene: .
CDR3aa: ATSPRGNQPQH

j_gene: TRBJ2-3
v_gene: TRBV6-5
d_gene: TRBD2
CDR3aa: ASSYTSGITDTQY

j_gene: TRBJ1-1
v_gene: TRBV10-3
d_gene: .
CDR3aa: ATLVRSTNTEAF

j_gene: TRBJ1-1
v_gene: TRBV5-1
d_gene: TRBD1
CDR3aa: ASSTRQGPNTEAF

j_gene: TRBJ2-7
v_gene: TRBV6-6
d_gene: TRBD2
CDR3aa: ASSLSGLVYEQY

j_gene: TRBJ2-7
v_gene: TRBV14
d_gene: .
CDR3aa: ASSQVRGGEQY

j_gene: TRBJ2-7
v_gene: TRBV3-1/TRBV3-2
d_gene: .
CDR3aa: ASSRAGRASSYEQY

j_gene: TRBJ1-3
v_gene: TRBV29-1
d_gene: .
CDR3aa: SAGQLSGNTIY

j_gene: TRBJ2-7
v_gene: TRBV10-2
d_gene: .
CDR3aa: ASSESGDTYEQY

j_gene: TRBJ1-2
v_gene: TRBV3-1/TRBV3-2
d_gene: .
CDR3aa: ASSQGPPDRNSNYDYT

j_gene: TRBJ1-1
v_gene: TRBV6-5
d_gene: .
CDR3aa: ASSYIWRPNTEAF

j_gene: TRBJ1-1
v_gene: TRBV7-8
d_gene: .
CDR3aa: ASSLEVNTEAF

j_gene: TRBJ2-1
v_gene: TRBV29-1
d_gene: TRBD1
CDR3aa: SVFGTGDTAVQDEQF

j_gene: TRBJ2-6
v_gene: TRBV7-9
d_gene: .
CDR3aa: ASSLDRHSGANVLT

j_gene: TRBJ1-6
v_gene: TRBV5-1
d_gene: TRBD1
CDR3aa: ASSIDRDDSPLH

j_gene: TRBJ2-3
v_gene: TRBV5-4
d_gene: .
CDR3aa: ASSRGQVGGTDTQY

j_gene: TRBJ2-2
v_gene: TRBV5-4
d_gene: .
CDR3aa: ASKSWGGSGELF

j_gene: TRBJ1-3
v_gene: TRBV5-1
d_gene: .
CDR3aa: ASSLETGLSGNTIY

j_gene: TRBJ2-2
v_gene: TRBV10-3
d_gene: .
CDR3aa: AISVYTGELF

j_gene: TRBJ2-7
v_gene: TRBV10-3
d_gene: TRBD1
CDR3aa: AISDRDRGLLEQY

j_gene: TRBJ1-2
v_gene: TRBV6-5
d_gene: .
CDR3aa: ASSYAGLGPNYGYT

j_gene: TRBJ2-3
v_gene: TRBV27
d_gene: TRBD2
CDR3aa: ASSLSSGSGDTQY

j_gene: TRBJ1-4
v_gene: TRBV18
d_gene: .
CDR3aa: ASSHALGEVNEKLF

j_gene: TRBJ2-3
v_gene: TRBV5-6
d_gene: .
CDR3aa: ASSLGGSTDTQY

j_gene: TRBJ2-4
v_gene: TRBV7-3
d_gene: TRBD1
CDR3aa: ASRAPGTGRDIQY

j_gene: TRBJ1-2
v_gene: TRBV5-8
d_gene: .
CDR3aa: ASSFRPREVGYT

j_gene: TRBJ2-2
v_gene: TRBV29-1
d_gene: .
CDR3aa: SVDPGDTGELF

j_gene: TRBJ2-3
v_gene: TRBV5-1
d_gene: TRBD1
CDR3aa: ASSLGGFPDTQY

j_gene: TRBJ1-2
v_gene: TRBV28
d_gene: .
CDR3aa: ASSPRGGGSYGYT

j_gene: TRBJ1-1
v_gene: TRBV6-5
d_gene: .
CDR3aa: ASSYSGRAF

j_gene: TRBJ1-5
v_gene: TRBV28
d_gene: .
CDR3aa: ASSLESPPQH

j_gene: TRBJ2-3
v_gene: TRBV2
d_gene: .
CDR3aa: ASSSRLVTDTQY

j_gene: TRBJ1-5
v_gene: TRBV18
d_gene: TRBD1
CDR3aa: ASSPTGEQPQH

j_gene: TRBJ2-3
v_gene: TRBV29-1
d_gene: TRBD2
CDR3aa: SVRLGTSGTTDTQY

j_gene: TRBJ2-1
v_gene: TRBV12-3/TRBV12-4
d_gene: .
CDR3aa: ASSRGNEQF

j_gene: TRBJ2-3
v_gene: TRBV28
d_gene: TRBD2
CDR3aa: ASSFLAGVSTDTQY

j_gene: TRBJ2-5
v_gene: TRBV14
d_gene: TRBD1
CDR3aa: ASSPGQHRGSSRETQY

j_gene: TRBJ1-1
v_gene: TRBV6-7
d_gene: TRBD1
CDR3aa: ASSYGTGDLSEAF

j_gene: TRBJ2-7
v_gene: TRBV2
d_gene: TRBD1
CDR3aa: ASIGTANRYEQY

j_gene: TRBJ2-5
v_gene: TRBV25-1
d_gene: .
CDR3aa: ASSPSGWETQY

j_gene: TRBJ1-2
v_gene: TRBV30
d_gene: .
CDR3aa: AWSVQWGRTGGYT

j_gene: TRBJ2-5
v_gene: TRBV28
d_gene: TRBD2
CDR3aa: ASSSPGGSQETQY

j_gene: TRBJ1-6
v_gene: TRBV10-3
d_gene: TRBD1
CDR3aa: AIRPTGGTSPLH

j_gene: TRBJ1-5
v_gene: TRBV18
d_gene: .
CDR3aa: ASSPRKGVNQPQH

j_gene: TRBJ2-3
v_gene: TRBV4-2
d_gene: TRBD2
CDR3aa: ASSPLAGTDTQY

j_gene: TRBJ1-1
v_gene: TRBV9
d_gene: TRBD1
CDR3aa: ASSISGQVNTEAF

j_gene: TRBJ1-2
v_gene: TRBV7-9
d_gene: .
CDR3aa: ASSQTWPNLEPNYGYT

j_gene: TRBJ2-2
v_gene: TRBV20-1
d_gene: TRBD2
CDR3aa: SASKGRATGELF